These 8 T cell receptor beta chains originate from one sample sequenced in a study of T-cell reconstitution after alpha-beta-depleted transplantation in children (dated by TCRdb to between 2015 and 2016). Receptors were amplified or captured by PCR. The listed sequencing device is Illumina HiSeq 2500. TCR libraries were prepared with molecular barcoding, using unique molecular identifiers to normalize TCRbeta repertoire quantification. Through fastp at Q25 and MiXCR, TCRdb rebuilt clones from the public reads, retaining in-frame beta chains. A single entry per CDR3 protein holds the most common genes and DNA from its merged rows. The table for this sample lists some 490,000 distinct CDR3 sequences; under 15% of them were counted only once. The leading ten clones occupy around 6.1% of the sample. Sample: PBMCs from the stem cell graft donor, taken from the stem cell graft. Receptors were obtained from a human donor who donated a stem cell graft to a child with combined immunodeficiency.

The gene calls are TRBV29-1 and TRBJ2-4; TRBD1 aligns across 10 bases. The length of the CDR3 is 14 residues. V trimming: 0 bases; J trimming: 7 bases; junction bases outside the gene matches: 3. CDR1 is SQVTM and CDR2 is ANQGSEA in the germline V gene. CDR3 nucleotides: TGCAGCGTTGAAGATCCGGGACAGGGGAACATTCAGTACTTC. It specifies CSVEDPGQGNIQYF.

This clonotype has ten or more counts. The chain has TRBV7-9 and TRBJ2-7; weak D call: TRBD1 (5 bases). This CDR3 is 15 amino acids long. Deletions cut 1 base from V and 1 base from J, with 11 bases between. The germline gives CDR1 SEHNR, CDR2 FQNEAQ (reference sequence). The CDR3 reads CASSLVQEISYEQYF. In DNA form, the CDR3 reads TGTGCCAGCAGCTTAGTACAGGAGATTTCCTACGAGCAGTACTTC.

The J gene is TRBJ2-1, the V gene TRBV7-2, with no clear D. The CDR3 loop spans 13 amino acids. The germline CDR1 and CDR2 sequences are SGHTA and FQGNSA. The V gene lost 5 bases and the J gene lost 8 bases, with 13 bases spanning the gap. The chain's CDR3 is CASSARRADEQFF. The CDR3, as DNA: TGTGCCAGCAGCGCCCGACGTGCAGATGAGCAGTTCTTC.

The rearrangement joins TRBV27 to TRBJ2-7; 9 bases agree with TRBD2. Germline values: CDR1 MNHEY, CDR2 SMNVEV (reference sequence). The CDR3 has 14 amino acids. V lost 4 bases and J lost 2; bases outside the gene matches: 3. The CDR3 region is CASSWASGTYEQYF. Written as DNA, the CDR3 is TGTGCCAGCAGTTGGGCTAGCGGGACCTACGAGCAGTACTTC.

This clonotype showed up just a few times. The genes are TRBV30 and TRBJ1-4; D possibly corresponds to TRBD1 (6 bases). The V and J ends lost 0 bases and 7 bases respectively, with 12 bases between them. Germline assignment: CDR1 GTSNPN and CDR2 SVGIG (reference sequence). This CDR3 has 14 amino acids. The DNA for the CDR3 is TGTGCCTGGAGTGTCGGGGGCCTCGGTGAAAAACTGTTTTTT. This encodes CAWSVGGLGEKLFF.

This chain connects TRBV20-1 to TRBJ2-1; no reliable D call. V shed 5 bases and J shed 12 bases, with 17 bases lying between them. The germline gives CDR1 DFQATT, CDR2 SNEGSKA (reference sequence). The length of the CDR3 is 12 residues. The CDR3 DNA sequence: TGCAGTGCTTCGATCCCCCTGGCGGTGCAGTTCTTC. Translating it yields CSASIPLAVQFF.

CDR3 DNA: TGTGCCAGCAGTTCAGGGGACGGCTCTGGAAACACCATATATTTT. As protein: CASSSGDGSGNTIYF. The chain employs TRBV7-6 and TRBJ1-3, with a tentative D call TRBD1 (6 bases). From germline, CDR1 is SGHVS and CDR2 FNYEAQ. Trimming removed 6 bases from V and 0 bases from J, with 12 bases in between. The CDR3 sequence is 15 residues long.

This clonotype was detected many times. This chain connects TRBV10-3 to TRBJ1-1; 11 bases align to TRBD1. CDR3 length: 17 residues. CDR1 is ENHRY, CDR2 SYGVKD, per germline. The V and J ends lost 6 bases and 0 bases, in that order; junction bases with no gene match: 9. The CDR3 spells CAIRMDRGLSMNTEAFF. As DNA, the CDR3 is TGTGCCATCAGGATGGACAGGGGGCTCAGCATGAACACTGAAGCTTTCTTT.